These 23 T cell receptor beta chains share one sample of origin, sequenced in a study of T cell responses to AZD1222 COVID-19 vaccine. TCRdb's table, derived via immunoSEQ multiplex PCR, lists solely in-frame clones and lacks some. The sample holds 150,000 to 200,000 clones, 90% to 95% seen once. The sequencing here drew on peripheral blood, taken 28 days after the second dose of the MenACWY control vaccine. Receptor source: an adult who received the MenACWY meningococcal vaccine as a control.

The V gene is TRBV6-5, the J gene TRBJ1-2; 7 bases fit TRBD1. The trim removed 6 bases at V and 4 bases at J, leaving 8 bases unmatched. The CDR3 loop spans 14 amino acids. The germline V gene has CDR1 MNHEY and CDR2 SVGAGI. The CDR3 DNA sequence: TGTGCCAGCAGCCCCCAGACAGGGATCTATGGCTACACCTTC. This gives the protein CASSPQTGIYGYTF.

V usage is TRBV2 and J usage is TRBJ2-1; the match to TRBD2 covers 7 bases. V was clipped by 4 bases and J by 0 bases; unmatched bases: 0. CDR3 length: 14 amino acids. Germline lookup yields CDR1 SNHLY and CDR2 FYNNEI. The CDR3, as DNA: TGTGCCAGCAGTGGGGGGGGCTCCTACAATGAGCAGTTCTTC. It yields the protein CASSGGGSYNEQFF.

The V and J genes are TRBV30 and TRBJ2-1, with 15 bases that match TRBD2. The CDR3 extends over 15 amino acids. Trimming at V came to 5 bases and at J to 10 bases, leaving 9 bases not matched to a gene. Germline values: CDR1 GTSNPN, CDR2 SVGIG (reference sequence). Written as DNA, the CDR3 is TGTGCCTGGGGGACGGGACTAGCGGGAGGTGAGGAGCAGTTCTTC. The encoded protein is CAWGTGLAGGEEQFF.

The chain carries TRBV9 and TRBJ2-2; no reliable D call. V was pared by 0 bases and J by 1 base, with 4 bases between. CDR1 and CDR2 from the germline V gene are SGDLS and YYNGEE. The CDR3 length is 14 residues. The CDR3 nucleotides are TGTGCCAGCAGCGTAGACTGGAACACCGGGGAGCTGTTTTTT. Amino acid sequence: CASSVDWNTGELFF.

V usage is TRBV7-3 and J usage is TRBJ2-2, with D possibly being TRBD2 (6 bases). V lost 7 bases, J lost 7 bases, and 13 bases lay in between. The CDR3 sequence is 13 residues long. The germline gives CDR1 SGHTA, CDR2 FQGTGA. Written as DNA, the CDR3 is TGTGCCAGCACCGAGTCTAGCGTCGGGGAGCTGTTTTTT. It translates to CASTESSVGELFF.

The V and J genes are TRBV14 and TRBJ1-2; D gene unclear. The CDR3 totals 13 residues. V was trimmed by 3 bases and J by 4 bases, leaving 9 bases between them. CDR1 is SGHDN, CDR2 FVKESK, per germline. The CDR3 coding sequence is TGTGCCAGCAGCCAGGGGTGGGTCTATGGCTACACCTTC. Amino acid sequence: CASSQGWVYGYTF.

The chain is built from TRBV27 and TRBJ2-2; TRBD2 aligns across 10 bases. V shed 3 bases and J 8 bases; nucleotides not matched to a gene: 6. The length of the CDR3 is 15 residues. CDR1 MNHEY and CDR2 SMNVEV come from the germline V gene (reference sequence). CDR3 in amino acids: CASSLTSGPGGELFF. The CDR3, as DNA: TGTGCCAGCAGTTTGACTAGCGGGCCTGGTGGGGAGCTGTTTTTT.

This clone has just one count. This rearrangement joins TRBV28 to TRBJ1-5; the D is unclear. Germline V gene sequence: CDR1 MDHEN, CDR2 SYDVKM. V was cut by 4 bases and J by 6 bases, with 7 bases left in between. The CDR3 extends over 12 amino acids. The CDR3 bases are TGTGCCAGCAGTTATGGCAGTCAGCCCCAGCATTTT. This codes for CASSYGSQPQHF.

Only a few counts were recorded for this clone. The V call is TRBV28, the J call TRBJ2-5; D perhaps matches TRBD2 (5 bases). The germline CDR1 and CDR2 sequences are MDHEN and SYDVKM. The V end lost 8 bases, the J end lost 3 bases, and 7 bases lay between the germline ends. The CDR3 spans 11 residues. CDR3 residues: CASEREETQYF. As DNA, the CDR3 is TGTGCCAGCGAGAGGGAAGAGACCCAGTACTTC.

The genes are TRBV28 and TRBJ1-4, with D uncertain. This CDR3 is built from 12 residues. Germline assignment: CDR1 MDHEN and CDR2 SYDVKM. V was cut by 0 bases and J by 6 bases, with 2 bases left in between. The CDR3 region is CASSLWDEKLFF. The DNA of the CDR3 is TGTGCCAGCAGTTTATGGGATGAAAAACTGTTTTTT. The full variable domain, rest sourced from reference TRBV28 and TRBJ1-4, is DVKVTQSSRYLVKRTGEKVFLECVQDMDHENMFWYRQDPGLGLRLIYFSYDVKMKEKGDIPEGYSVSREKKERFSLILESASTNQTSMYLCASSLWDEKLFFGSGTQLSVL.

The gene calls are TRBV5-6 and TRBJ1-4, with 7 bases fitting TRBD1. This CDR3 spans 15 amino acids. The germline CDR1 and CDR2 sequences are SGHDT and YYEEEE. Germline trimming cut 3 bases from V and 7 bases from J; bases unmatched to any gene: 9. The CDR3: CASSSVQGQGEKLFF. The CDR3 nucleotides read TGTGCCAGCAGCTCCGTACAGGGGCAGGGTGAAAAACTGTTTTTT.

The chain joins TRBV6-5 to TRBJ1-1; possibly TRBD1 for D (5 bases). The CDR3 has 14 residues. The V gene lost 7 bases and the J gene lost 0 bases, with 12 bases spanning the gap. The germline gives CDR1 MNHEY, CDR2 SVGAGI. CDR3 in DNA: TGTGCCAGCACGGTGGGGGGGATGAACACTGAAGCTTTCTTT. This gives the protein CASTVGGMNTEAFF.

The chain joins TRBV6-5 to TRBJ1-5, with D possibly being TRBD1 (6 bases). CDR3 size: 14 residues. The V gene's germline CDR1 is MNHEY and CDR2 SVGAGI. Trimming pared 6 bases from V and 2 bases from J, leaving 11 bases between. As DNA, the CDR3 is TGTGCCAGCAGGGTTGGGGGCGGCAATCAGCCCCAGCATTTT. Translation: CASRVGGGNQPQHF.

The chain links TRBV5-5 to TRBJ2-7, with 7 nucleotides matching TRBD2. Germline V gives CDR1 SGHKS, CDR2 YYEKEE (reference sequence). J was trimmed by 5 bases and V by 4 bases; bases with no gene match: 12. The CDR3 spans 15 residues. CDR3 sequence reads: CASSPEQASGNEQYF. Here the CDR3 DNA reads TGTGCCAGCAGCCCCGAACAGGCTAGCGGAAACGAGCAGTACTTC.

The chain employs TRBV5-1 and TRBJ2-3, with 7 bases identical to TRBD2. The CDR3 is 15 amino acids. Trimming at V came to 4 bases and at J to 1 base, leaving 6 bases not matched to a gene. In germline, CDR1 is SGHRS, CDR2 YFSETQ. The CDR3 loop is CASSHQGGGTDTQYF. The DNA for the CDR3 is TGCGCCAGCAGCCACCAGGGAGGGGGCACAGATACGCAGTATTTT.

As DNA, the CDR3 is TGTGCCAGCAGTTTAGGGACTAGCGGGAGGATAGAGACCCAGTACTTC. Its protein product is CASSLGTSGRIETQYF. This sequence joins TRBV27 and TRBJ2-5; 15 positions agree with TRBD2. Unmatched junction bases numbered 2, after V lost 2 bases and J lost 4 bases. Germline loops: CDR1 MNHEY, CDR2 SMNVEV (reference sequence). CDR3 length: 16 residues.

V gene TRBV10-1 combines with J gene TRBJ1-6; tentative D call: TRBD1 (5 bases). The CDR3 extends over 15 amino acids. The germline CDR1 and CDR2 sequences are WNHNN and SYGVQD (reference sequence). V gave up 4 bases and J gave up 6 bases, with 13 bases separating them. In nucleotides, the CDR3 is TGCGCCAGCAGTGCTGAGGGACGGAGTAATTCACCCCTCCACTTT. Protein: CASSAEGRSNSPLHF.

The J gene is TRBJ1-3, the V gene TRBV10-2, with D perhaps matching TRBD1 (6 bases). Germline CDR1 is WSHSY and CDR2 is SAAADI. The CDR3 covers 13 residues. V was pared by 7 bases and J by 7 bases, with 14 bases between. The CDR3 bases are TGCGCCAGCATAGAACAGGGATCCAACACCATATATTTT. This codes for CASIEQGSNTIYF.

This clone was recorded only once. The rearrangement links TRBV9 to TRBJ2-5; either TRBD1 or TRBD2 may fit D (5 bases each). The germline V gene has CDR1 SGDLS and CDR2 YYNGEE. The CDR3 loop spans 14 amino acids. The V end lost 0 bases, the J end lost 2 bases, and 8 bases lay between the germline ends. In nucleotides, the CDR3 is TGTGCCAGCAGCGTAGGGGGACCACAAGAGACCCAGTACTTC. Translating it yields CASSVGGPQETQYF.

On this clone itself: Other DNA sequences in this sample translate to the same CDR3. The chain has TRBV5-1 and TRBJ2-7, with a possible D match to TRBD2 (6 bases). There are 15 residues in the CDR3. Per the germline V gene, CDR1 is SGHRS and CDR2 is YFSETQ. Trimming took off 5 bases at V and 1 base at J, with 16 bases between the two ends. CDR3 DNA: TGCGCCAGCAGTCTGGCGGCGGGGCCATCCTACGAGCAGTACTTC. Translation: CASSLAAGPSYEQYF.

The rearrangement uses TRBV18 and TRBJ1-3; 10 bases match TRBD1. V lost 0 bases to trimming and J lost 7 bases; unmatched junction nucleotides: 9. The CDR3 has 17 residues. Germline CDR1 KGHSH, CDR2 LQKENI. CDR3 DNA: TGTGCCAGCTCACCACCGAATCGGGACAGGGGTGTTAACACCATATATTTT. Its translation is CASSPPNRDRGVNTIYF.

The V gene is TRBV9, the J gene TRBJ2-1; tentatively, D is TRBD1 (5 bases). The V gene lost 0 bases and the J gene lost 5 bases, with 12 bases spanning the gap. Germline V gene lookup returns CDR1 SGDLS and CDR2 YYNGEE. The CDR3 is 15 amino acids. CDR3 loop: CASSVGAGNHNEQFF. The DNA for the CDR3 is TGTGCCAGCAGCGTAGGGGCAGGGAACCACAATGAGCAGTTCTTC.

The CDR3 bases are TGTGCCAGCAGGTCGGAAGGGGAGGGCTCCTACAATGAGCAGTTCTTC. It is translated as CASRSEGEGSYNEQFF. The gene calls are TRBV27 and TRBJ2-1; 7 bases map to TRBD2. Germline V gives CDR1 MNHEY, CDR2 SMNVEV (reference sequence). The CDR3 is made up of 16 amino acids. Trimming cost V 6 bases and J 0 bases; bases outside gene matches: 8.